This is a list of T cell receptor beta chains from one sample in a study of T cell changes during pregnancy in multiple sclerosis. The repertoire was sequenced with immunoSEQ multiplex PCR; TCRdb's copy has only in-frame clones and lacks some. The data show around 60,000 clones, about 94% seen once. The sample here was CD4+ T cells from peripheral blood mononuclear cells, taken before pregnancy. All receptors derive from a female donor with multiple sclerosis, enrolled in a pregnancy study. CDR3s include the opening cysteine and the closing phenylalanine or tryptophan. Fields, in order: V gene, clone size, D gene, J gene, CDR3 length, CDR3 protein, CDR3 DNA. A D gene is named only where the DNA matches it firmly. Not all rows give a size; the values are once, few, many and, for expanded clones, a class.

TRBV10-3,NA,TRBD1,TRBJ2-1,15,CAISAGTGDYNEQFF,TGTGCCATCAGCGCCGGGACAGGGGACTACAATGAGCAGTTCTTC
TRBV10-3,NA,NA,TRBJ1-1,12,CAISGSNTEAFF,TGTGCCATCAGTGGCAGTAACACTGAAGCTTTCTTT
TRBV9,NA,NA,TRBJ2-7,14,CASSVGADSYEQYF,TGTGCCAGCAGCGTAGGAGCGGACTCCTACGAGCAGTACTTC
TRBV6-1,NA,TRBD1,TRBJ2-3,17,CASSVGRGSYLTDTQYF,TGTGCCAGCAGTGTCGGCAGGGGGTCCTACCTCACAGATACGCAGTATTTT
TRBV28,NA,NA,TRBJ2-2,13,CASSQQGNGELFF,TGTGCCAGCAGCCAACAGGGAAACGGGGAGCTGTTTTTT
TRBV6-5,few,NA,TRBJ2-2,12,CASRLITGELFF,TGTGCCAGCAGACTCATAACCGGGGAGCTGTTTTTT
TRBV11-3,NA,NA,TRBJ2-5,15,CASSPAGGSKETQYF,TGTGCCAGCAGCCCTGCTGGGGGGAGTAAAGAGACCCAGTACTTC
TRBV5-5,NA,NA,TRBJ1-5,15,CASSLAGNDNQPQHF,TGTGCCAGCAGCTTGGCCGGGAATGACAATCAGCCCCAGCATTTT
TRBV19,NA,NA,TRBJ1-1,14,CASSITGVNTEAFF,TGTGCCAGTAGTATTACCGGGGTGAACACTGAAGCTTTCTTT
TRBV19,NA,NA,TRBJ2-2,13,CASSSGYTGELFF,TGTGCCAGTAGTTCAGGGTACACCGGGGAGCTGTTTTTT
TRBV7-9,NA,NA,TRBJ1-2,13,CASSQTGPYGYTF,TGTGCCAGCAGCCAAACAGGCCCGTATGGCTACACCTTC
TRBV6-5,NA,NA,TRBJ1-1,14,CATQGGALNTEAFF,TGTGCCACTCAAGGGGGGGCCTTGAACACTGAAGCTTTCTTT
TRBV4-3,NA,NA,TRBJ1-2,14,CASSHLDRTYGYTF,TGCGCCAGCAGCCATTTAGACAGGACGTATGGCTACACCTTC
TRBV7-2,NA,TRBD2,TRBJ2-4,16,CASSPGLAGRRDIQYF,TGTGCCAGCAGCCCCGGACTAGCAGGGAGACGGGACATTCAGTACTTC
TRBV11-2,NA,NA,TRBJ2-7,16,CASSLAAGTLSYEQYF,TGTGCCAGCAGCTTAGCGGCCGGGACACTTTCCTACGAGCAGTACTTC
TRBV5-6,NA,TRBD2,TRBJ2-1,18,CASSRWQGLARSYNEQFF,TGTGCCAGCAGCCGCTGGCAAGGACTAGCGAGATCTTACAATGAGCAGTTCTTC
TRBV30,NA,NA,TRBJ1-2,14,CAWDKVLLPYGYTF,TGTGCCTGGGACAAGGTTCTGCTCCCCTATGGCTACACCTTC
TRBV7-2,NA,NA,TRBJ2-7,16,CASSLEHIQGRYEQYF,TGTGCCAGCAGCTTAGAACATATCCAGGGTCGGTACGAGCAGTACTTC
TRBV28,once,TRBD2,TRBJ2-1,15,CASSSRRLANNEQFF,TGTGCCAGCAGCTCTAGGAGACTAGCGAACAATGAGCAGTTCTTC
TRBV5-6,NA,NA,TRBJ2-3,11,CASSAGPERYF,TGTGCCAGCAGCGCGGGCCCCGAACGGTATTTT
TRBV18,NA,TRBD2,TRBJ2-1,15,CASSLTSGNYNEQFF,TGTGCCAGCTCACTTACTAGCGGGAACTACAATGAGCAGTTCTTC
TRBV7-2,NA,TRBD1,TRBJ2-6,15,CASSRDRAGANVLTF,TGTGCCAGCAGCCGGGACAGGGCTGGGGCCAACGTCCTGACTTTC
TRBV6-6,NA,NA,TRBJ2-6,16,CASGQASGAGANVLTF,TGTGCCAGCGGCCAGGCCTCGGGGGCTGGGGCCAACGTCCTGACTTTC